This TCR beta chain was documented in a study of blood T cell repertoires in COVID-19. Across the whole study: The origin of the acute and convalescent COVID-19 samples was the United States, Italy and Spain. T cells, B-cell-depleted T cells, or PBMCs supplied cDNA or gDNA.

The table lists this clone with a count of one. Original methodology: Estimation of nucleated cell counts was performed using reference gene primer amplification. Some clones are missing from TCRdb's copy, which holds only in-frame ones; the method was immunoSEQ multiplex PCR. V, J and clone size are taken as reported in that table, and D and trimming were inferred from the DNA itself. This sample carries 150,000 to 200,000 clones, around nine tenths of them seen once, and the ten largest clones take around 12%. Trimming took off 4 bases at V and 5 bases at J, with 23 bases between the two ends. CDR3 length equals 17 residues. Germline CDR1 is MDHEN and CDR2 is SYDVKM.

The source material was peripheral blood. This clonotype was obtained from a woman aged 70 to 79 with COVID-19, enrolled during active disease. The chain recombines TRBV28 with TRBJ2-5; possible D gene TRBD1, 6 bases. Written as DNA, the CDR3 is TGTGCCAGCAGTTCCCTCAGAACAGGGCTATTAGGGGAGACCCAGTACTTC. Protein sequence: CASSSLRTGLLGETQYF.